This T cell receptor beta chain emerged from a study of cytomegalovirus exposure and HLA in healthy donors. Broader study findings: In most subjects, TCR beta sequences reportedly gave accurate predictions of HLA-A and HLA-B alleles. There were about 160 TCR beta chains listed as cytomegalovirus-associated.

Note on this clone: Its target is not known.

Amplification used 60 Vbeta primers and 13 Jbeta primers. Only in-frame clones appear in the TCRdb table, and some are missing; sequencing was by immunoSEQ multiplex PCR. Of over 150,000 clones detected, around 68% appear once; the ten largest clones hold roughly 2.7%. The CDR3 extends over 16 amino acids. Germline assignment: CDR1 MNHEY and CDR2 SMNVEV (reference sequence). The V gene end was trimmed by 2 bases and the J gene end by 2 bases; junction bases not matched to a gene: 8. The V call is TRBV27, the J call TRBJ2-7; 8 positions match TRBD1. The origin of this receptor is a woman in her thirties or forties in good health and CMV-seropositive. The material sequenced was PBMCs. CDR3 DNA: TGTGCCAGCAGTTTACCTGGACAGGGTAGCCCCTACGAGCAGTACTTC. Translated, it gives CASSLPGQGSPYEQYF.